This TCR beta chain was sequenced during a study of CD8+CD57+ T cells in acquired aplastic anemia (dated by TCRdb to about 2018). The study in broad terms: On average, sorted CD4+ and CD8+ cells yielded 3.2 ug of extracted DNA, with a range of roughly 0.19 to 27.4 ug. Healthy donor samples averaged roughly 9.8 million reads for CD4+ and 11 million to 14 million for CD8+ cells. Broader findings and caveats from the paper: Twenty-nine CD8+ CDR3 sequences were shared between patients and controls but appeared highly expressed in patients and within their immunodominant clones. No significant difference in CD8+ Simpson's diversity was found between patients and healthy controls (P=0.060).

The table lists this clonotype with many counts. The antigen it binds to is not known. Nothing much larger sits one base from this clone, and base qualities are not available. The V end gives up 7 bases and the J end 7 bases, leaving 4 bases in the junction not matched to a gene. The CDR3 sequence holds 13 residues, the cysteine and phenylalanine included. Only CDR3 DNA is held: 39 bases, read in frame from base 1. Genomic DNA was used as template for profiling of TCR beta VDJ combinations and CDR3 sequences. TCR repertoire sequencing was run on an Illumina HiSeq 2000. Per the authors' processing: TRBV/TRBJ rearrangement plots, CDR3 size and DJ length profiles, and Simpson's diversity index were used to assess repertoires. The most abundant DNA sequence in the deep sequencing data was defined as the immunodominant clone. CDR3 amino acid sequences were checked for sharing between subjects and were compared against published repertoires and the VDJdb database. TCRdb reran the public reads through fastp at Q25 and MiXCR, keeping productive beta chains. Each record represents a unique CDR3 protein, reported with the most common genes and DNA among its rows. These V and J calls originate from TCRdb's pipeline instead of the authors' own analysis. The sample records fewer than 250,000 distinct CDR3 sequences, less than 65% of which are singletons. Together, the top ten hold about a sixth of the sample.

TCR repertoires of sorted CD4+ and CD8+ blood T cells from severe aplastic anemia patients and healthy subjects were deep-sequenced in the study. Ficoll-Paque density gradient centrifugation was used to isolate peripheral blood mononuclear cells. CD4+ and CD8+ T cells were sorted by FACS or magnetic beads before DNA extraction. The chain is encoded by TRBV12-3 or TRBV12-4 joined to TRBJ1-5; 10 bases in between match TRBD1. The material sequenced was sorted CD4+, CD8+, or CD8+CD57+ T cells (not recorded which) from PBMCs. This sequence was found in a human donor in good health, serving as a control. The sequenced DNA: TGTGCCAGCAAGACAGGGGGCGAACAGCCCCAGCATTTT. Protein translation: CASKTGGEQPQHF.